The rows below give T cell receptor beta chains drawn from one sample of a study of Ad26.COV2.S vaccination and SARS-CoV-2 variants. Repertoires were generated with immunoSEQ multiplex PCR, while TCRdb's copy carries only in-frame clones and drops some. The table records roughly 410,000 clones, roughly 85% of them present only once. Specimen: peripheral blood, collected in a trial of Ad26.COV2.S vaccine versus placebo. Source of these receptors: a person aged 18-60 years who received the Ad26.COV2.S COVID-19 vaccine or a placebo. CDR3s include the opening cysteine and the closing phenylalanine or tryptophan.

v_call,j_call,cdr3_aa
TRBV21-1,TRBJ1-1,CASSKNRPPTEAFF
TRBV6-6,TRBJ2-7,CASISGGRGAYEQYF
TRBV7-3,TRBJ1-1,CASSFDRVAEAFF
TRBV6-2/TRBV6-3,TRBJ2-7,CASSKGRRKTYEQYF
TRBV7-8,TRBJ2-3,CASRTAGTSTDTQYF
TRBV5-6,TRBJ1-1,CASSYPGHGAFF
TRBV2,TRBJ2-5,CASSERETQYF
TRBV29-1,TRBJ2-7,CSGLRGGRRNEQYF
TRBV7-2,TRBJ1-2,CASSLGLGDSYGYTF
TRBV27,TRBJ2-7,CASSTRQGAYEQYF
TRBV27,TRBJ2-7,CASSLSPSYYEQYF
TRBV6-5,TRBJ1-4,CASSYMTGAEKLFF
TRBV5-1,TRBJ2-5,CASSFGVQETQYF
TRBV18,TRBJ1-6,CASSPPYNSPLHF
TRBV15,TRBJ2-5,CATSQGGRGQETQYF
TRBV4-1,TRBJ2-4,CASSQPGRGETKNIQYF
TRBV11-3,TRBJ2-3,CASSSSSTDTQYF
TRBV18,TRBJ2-5,CASSPSASGEETQYF
TRBV19,TRBJ2-3,CASSLLVGTSTDTQYF
TRBV11-1,TRBJ1-1,CASSQDREGTEAFF
TRBV5-1,TRBJ2-7,CASSIGQSSYEQYF
TRBV30,TRBJ2-3,CASWGLAGRGTQYF
TRBV11-1,TRBJ2-7,CASSSRGRYEQYF
TRBV10-3,TRBJ1-2,CAISPTQGARGYGYTF
TRBV5-1,TRBJ1-6,CASSLGLAGWFNSPLHF
TRBV6-5,TRBJ2-3,CASSYSGAASTDTQYF
TRBV5-1,TRBJ1-1,CASSRDATGQGHTEAFF
TRBV6-5,TRBJ2-1,CASKEEGSRLNEQFF
TRBV6-5,TRBJ1-2,CASTRQSWDYGYTF
TRBV3-1/TRBV3-2,TRBJ2-2,CASSRYRDRTNTGELFF
TRBV5-6,TRBJ2-1,CASSLYRDERNEQFF
TRBV10-3,TRBJ2-1,CAISPSGSSYNEQFF
TRBV28,TRBJ1-6,CAIKGTTYSPLHF